One and the same sample provided the 16 T cell receptor beta chains below, sequenced in a study of CD8 T cells in ankylosing spondylitis. MiXCR, applied by TCRdb to the 5' RACE reads, yields one record per CDR3 protein. Of roughly 240,000 distinct CDR3 sequences in the sample, roughly 8% are singletons; the top ten hold around 4.4%. The sample comprised blood, either unsorted or a sorted T cell fraction (not recorded which). The receptors originated from a female donor with ankylosing spondylitis or in good health (not recorded which).

The sample holds one count of this clonotype. The rearrangement joins TRBV6-1 to TRBJ1-2; 8 nucleotides match TRBD1. CDR1 and CDR2 from the germline V gene are MNHNS and SASEGT. This CDR3 comprises 14 residues. V lost 5 bases, J lost 4 bases, and 6 bases stayed unmatched. The CDR3 reads CASSRGTGGYGYTF. CDR3 nucleotide sequence: TGTGCCAGCAGTCGGGGGACAGGAGGCTATGGCTACACCTTC.

At least ten counts were recorded for this clonotype. V is TRBV5-1 and J is TRBJ2-3, with 9 bases lining up with TRBD1. Losses at the gene ends were 1 base for V and 4 bases for J; bases not matched to a gene: 7. The CDR3 totals 16 residues. Germline V CDR1 and CDR2: SGHRS, YFSETQ. CDR3 amino acids: CASSLTGQGGADTQYF. CDR3 sequence (DNA): TGCGCCAGCAGCTTGACGGGACAGGGTGGTGCAGATACGCAGTATTTT.

This clonotype appeared many times. The chain joins TRBV5-1 to TRBJ2-1; no clear D gene. This CDR3 is 15 amino acids long. Trimming took off 0 bases at V and 4 bases at J, with 11 bases between the two ends. Germline CDR1 SGHRS, CDR2 YFSETQ. CDR3 DNA: TGCGCCAGCAGCTTGGGGTCCGTCGCTTACAATGAGCAGTTCTTC. It codes for CASSLGSVAYNEQFF.

This clonotype was seen many times. This CDR3 fails to terminate in the conserved phenylalanine or tryptophan, so it likely reflects a read error. The rearrangement uses TRBV7-8 and TRBJ2-3; TRBD2 agrees at 10 bases. CDR1 and CDR2 from the germline V gene are SGHVS and FQNEAQ. V gave up 1 base and J gave up 5 bases; unmatched junction bases: 15. This CDR3 has 19 residues. The CDR3, as DNA: TGTGCCAGCAGCTTAGAAGGCCAGCTAGCGGGAGAGCTGAGAGATACGCAGTATATT. Its translation: CASSLEGQLAGELRDTQYI.

This clonotype has ten or more counts. The chain has TRBV5-1 and TRBJ2-4, with D tentatively TRBD2 (5 bases). Germline loops: CDR1 SGHRS, CDR2 YFSETQ. V was shortened by 0 bases and J by 5 bases, with 6 bases between the two germline ends. CDR3 length equals 13 residues. CDR3 protein: CASSLAGENIQYF. DNA for the CDR3: TGCGCCAGCAGCTTGGCCGGGGAAAACATTCAGTACTTC.

This clonotype was detected many times. The chain is built from TRBV4-1 and TRBJ2-1, with 7 bases aligning to TRBD2. V shed 3 bases, J shed 2 bases, and the junction held 10 bases outside the gene matches. There are 17 residues in the CDR3. The germline gives CDR1 MGHRA, CDR2 YSYEKL. The CDR3 DNA sequence: TGCGCCAGCAGCCAGAACCGAGCGGGAAAGACCTACAATGAGCAGTTCTTC. Translation gives CASSQNRAGKTYNEQFF.

The chain links TRBV7-2 to TRBJ1-1; no definite D call. Trimming pared 0 bases from V and 1 base from J, leaving 6 bases between. Germline CDR1 SGHTA, CDR2 FQGNSA. This CDR3 has 14 residues. CDR3 in DNA: TGTGCCAGCAGCTTAGCGTTTGGGAACACTGAAGCTTTCTTT. Its protein product is CASSLAFGNTEAFF.

This clonotype was observed many times. The gene calls are TRBV12-3 or TRBV12-4 and TRBJ2-7; D is ambiguous. The CDR3 has 14 residues. V lost 5 bases and J 5 bases, leaving 16 bases between the germline ends. The CDR3 DNA is TGTGCCAGCAGTCTCCCAAAGGGCGTCGACGAGCAGTACTTC. Translation: CASSLPKGVDEQYF.

This clonotype has just a few counts. The chain combines TRBV7-2 with TRBJ2-2; TRBD1 is a possible D gene (6 bases). Germline V gives CDR1 SGHTA, CDR2 FQGNSA. V gave up 9 bases and J gave up 6 bases, with 17 bases separating them. CDR3 length: 14 amino acids. The CDR3 DNA sequence: TGTGCCAGTGGATATCAGGGGACGGCCGGGGAGCTGTTTTTT. As protein: CASGYQGTAGELFF.

The rearrangement links TRBV20-1 to TRBJ2-6; D remains unclear. CDR3 size: 13 residues. V was cut by 6 bases and J by 4 bases, with 10 bases left in between. CDR1 and CDR2 (germline): DFQATT, SNEGSKA (reference sequence). In DNA, the CDR3 is TGCAGTGCCCCGGTTCCGGGGGCCAACGTCCTGACTTTC. Translation: CSAPVPGANVLTF.

This clonotype was recorded many times. The V and J genes are TRBV24-1 and TRBJ1-5; D is unclear. V lost 2 bases and J 0 bases, leaving 7 bases between the germline ends. The CDR3 is 15 amino acids. Germline loops: CDR1 KGHDR, CDR2 SFDVKD. CDR3: CATSDSQYSNQPQHF. For the CDR3, the DNA is TGTGCCACCAGTGATTCGCAGTATAGCAATCAGCCCCAGCATTTT.

The chain employs TRBV19 and TRBJ2-5; D perhaps matches TRBD2 (7 bases). The CDR3 spans 15 residues. The germline gives CDR1 LNHDA, CDR2 SQIVND (reference sequence). Trimming stripped 2 bases from V and 5 bases from J, with 15 bases between. CDR3 nucleotide sequence: TGTGCCAGTAGTATACCCAGGGGAGGGTTGGAGACCCAGTACTTC. This translates into CASSIPRGGLETQYF.

This clonotype was detected many times. The chain combines TRBV6-5 with TRBJ2-5; TRBD2 aligns across 8 bases. The CDR3 is 15 residues long. V trimming: 2 bases; J trimming: 3 bases; junction bases outside the gene matches: 5. From germline, CDR1 is MNHEY and CDR2 SVGAGI. The CDR3 spells CASSYVWREEETQYF. CDR3 DNA: TGTGCCAGCAGTTACGTGTGGCGGGAGGAAGAGACCCAGTACTTC.

This clonotype was observed many times. The chain employs TRBV5-1 and TRBJ1-6, with a tentative D call TRBD1 (6 bases). The CDR3 sequence is 13 residues long. Germline CDR1 is SGHRS and CDR2 is YFSETQ. Trimming took 4 bases from V and 9 from J, leaving 11 bases between them. The CDR3 here is CASSRTDISPLHF. The CDR3 DNA reads TGCGCCAGCAGCCGGACAGATATTTCACCCCTCCACTTT. Together with reference TRBV5-1 and TRBJ1-6, the CDR3 gives the full variable domain: KAGVTQTPRYLIKTRGQQVTLSCSPISGHRSVSWYQQTPGQGLQFLFEYFSETQRNKGNFPGRFSGRQFSNSRSEMNVSTLELGDSALYLCASSRTDISPLHFGNGTRLTVT.

This clonotype has only a few counts. The chain couples TRBV7-9 to TRBJ1-2; D is unresolved. The V end was cut by 5 bases, the J end by 4 bases, with 11 bases between. Germline assignment: CDR1 SEHNR and CDR2 FQNEAQ (reference sequence). The CDR3 runs to 13 residues. The CDR3 nucleotides are TGTGCCAGCAGCCGAACAGTCCTCTATGGCTACACCTTC. This translates into CASSRTVLYGYTF.

This clonotype occurred many times. This chain connects TRBV6-2 or TRBV6-3 to TRBJ2-7; tentative D call: TRBD2 (6 bases). Trimming left V 5 bases short and J 0 bases short, with 14 bases between. CDR3 length: 15 residues. Germline-derived CDR1 and CDR2 are MNHEY and SVGEGT. The CDR3, as DNA: TGTGCCAGCAGTGCCGGGACTCCAATCTCCTACGAGCAGTACTTC. Its translation: CASSAGTPISYEQYF.